This paragraph reports one T cell receptor (beta chain). Its antigen is unknown. The sample is drawn from a study of T cell responses to AZD1222 COVID-19 vaccine. Notes on the study in general: Reports say nearly half of spike-specific TCRs go after unmutated variant regions. Donors, mostly white British, included more females; clonal diversity was possibly underestimated. Receipt of two AZD1222 doses was followed by a rise in Spike-specific TCR breadth and depth.

Sequencing used immunoSEQ multiplex PCR; TCRdb keeps in-frame clones, though not all of them. The top ten hold approximately 1% of the sample, which has under 200,000 clones, around 88% seen once. The CDR3 extends over 15 amino acids. Germline V lookup: CDR1 SGHTA, CDR2 FQGNSA. Trimming stripped 1 base from V and 3 bases from J, with 10 bases between. Second-dose recipients at about 4 or about 12 weeks were treated as one pooled group. The clonotype originates from an adult who received the AZD1222 COVID-19 vaccine. The specimen comprised peripheral blood, sampled 28 days after the second AZD1222 dose. The chain has TRBV7-2 and TRBJ2-1, with D maybe TRBD2 (6 bases). CDR3 amino acids: CASSLVFGGYNEQFF. CDR3 nucleotides: TGTGCCAGCAGCTTAGTCTTCGGGGGCTACAATGAGCAGTTCTTC.